A single sample is the source of the 26 T cell receptor beta chains below, sequenced in a study of CD8+ T cells in alopecia areata. Extracted RNA was reverse transcribed, and the resulting cDNA served as sequencing template. The protocol was immunoSEQ multiplex PCR, while the TCRdb copy is restricted to in-frame clones and leaves out a portion. The sample gives about 100,000 clones, 65% to 85% of which show up once; roughly a quarter is in the top ten. As for treatment: oral pan-JAK inhibitor, 5-10 mg twice daily. This material consisted of CD8+ T cells sorted from blood, taken at week 24, from a patient treated with tofacitinib. The receptor source for this set is a human donor with alopecia areata.

The rearrangement uses TRBV27 and TRBJ1-4; 10 bases are shared with TRBD1. The CDR3 is 16 residues long. V lost 6 bases to trimming and J lost 8 bases; unmatched junction nucleotides: 12. Germline values: CDR1 MNHEY, CDR2 SMNVEV (reference sequence). As DNA, the CDR3 is TGTGCCAGCAGAACCTTACCGGGACAGGGGACAGAAAAACTGTTTTTT. This codes for CASRTLPGQGTEKLFF. Supplemented by reference TRBV27 and TRBJ1-4, the full variable domain reads EAQVTQNPRYLITVTGKKLTVTCSQNMNHEYMSWYRQDPGLGLRQIYYSMNVEVTDKGDVPEGYKVSRKEKRNFPLILESPSPNQTSLYFCASRTLPGQGTEKLFFGSGTQLSVL.

On this clone itself: The same CDR3 also results from other DNA sequences found in this sample. The genes are TRBV7-2 and TRBJ2-7; possible D gene TRBD1, 6 bases. CDR1 SGHTA and CDR2 FQGNSA come from the germline V gene. The length of the CDR3 is 15 residues. V was cut by 1 base and J by 0 bases, with 10 bases left in between. As DNA, the CDR3 is TGTGCCAGCAGCTTAGTGGACAGCGGCTCCTACGAGCAGTACTTC. This gives the protein CASSLVDSGSYEQYF.

The chain has TRBV27 and TRBJ2-7; no reliable D call. The CDR3 is made up of 13 amino acids. Germline-derived CDR1 and CDR2 are MNHEY and SMNVEV (reference sequence). Trimming removed 8 bases from V and 0 bases from J, with 11 bases in between. The CDR3 sequence is CASGPVSSYEQYF. CDR3 nucleotides: TGTGCCAGCGGACCAGTGAGCTCCTACGAGCAGTACTTC.

This clone was detected only a few times. The rearrangement uses TRBV9 and TRBJ2-3; D not resolved. V lost 3 bases and J lost 0, with 5 bases in between. This CDR3 is 13 amino acids long. Germline lookup yields CDR1 SGDLS and CDR2 YYNGEE. CDR3 region: CASSAYSTDTQYF. The CDR3, as DNA: TGTGCCAGCAGCGCGTACAGCACAGATACGCAGTATTTT. Full variable domain (rest looked up from reference TRBV9 and TRBJ2-3): DSGVTQTPKHLITATGQRVTLRCSPRSGDLSVYWYQQSLDQGLQFLIQYYNGEERAKGNILERFSAQQFPDLHSELNLSSLELGDSALYFCASSAYSTDTQYFGPGTRLTVL.

V is TRBV4-1 and J is TRBJ2-7, with a weak D call TRBD1 (5 bases). Germline lookup yields CDR1 MGHRA and CDR2 YSYEKL. The CDR3 spans 14 residues. V was clipped by 3 bases and J by 1 base, with 10 bases between them. The CDR3 loop reads CASSQDTASYEQYF. The CDR3 DNA is TGCGCCAGCAGCCAGGACACTGCTTCCTACGAGCAGTACTTC.

This clone turned up a few times. The rearrangement uses TRBV6-1 and TRBJ2-7, with TRBD1 as a possible D gene (6 bases). V was shortened by 7 bases and J by 4 bases, with 20 bases between the two germline ends. The germline V gene encodes CDR1 MNHNS and CDR2 SASEGT. CDR3 length: 15 amino acids. CDR3 coding DNA: TGTGCCAGCAACCCGACAGGAGCATGGGGTTACGAGCAGTACTTC. Translated, it gives CASNPTGAWGYEQYF.

The chain uses TRBV13 and TRBJ2-7; possible D gene TRBD1, 6 bases. Germline values: CDR1 PRHDT, CDR2 FYEKMQ (reference sequence). The CDR3 totals 15 residues. V lost 5 bases, J lost 5 bases, and 19 bases lay in between. CDR3 protein: CASSPGVGLPNEQYF. The CDR3 DNA follows: TGTGCCAGCAGCCCAGGGGTTGGGCTCCCTAACGAGCAGTACTTC.

The rearrangement links TRBV7-9 to TRBJ2-3; 7 bases map to TRBD1. Looked up from germline, CDR1 is SEHNR and CDR2 is FQNEAQ (reference sequence). The J segment lost 2 bases and the V segment lost 6 bases, leaving 8 bases of the junction unmatched. CDR3 size: 15 residues. The CDR3 spells CASRGNRGPTDTQYF. CDR3 DNA: TGTGCCAGCAGGGGGAACAGGGGTCCCACAGATACGCAGTATTTT.

V usage is TRBV6-5 and J usage is TRBJ2-1; the D gene is possibly TRBD1 (6 bases). CDR1 is MNHEY, CDR2 SVGAGI, per germline. V lost 3 bases, J lost 4 bases, and 16 bases lay in between. The CDR3 covers 16 residues. This CDR3 is CASSYSGDHGYNEQFF. Here the CDR3 DNA reads TGTGCCAGCAGTTATTCAGGGGATCATGGGTACAATGAGCAGTTCTTC.

The chain carries TRBV7-2 and TRBJ1-1; D is perhaps TRBD1 (5 bases). The CDR3 is 15 amino acids. Germline V lookup: CDR1 SGHTA, CDR2 FQGNSA. The V end lost 6 bases, the J end lost 5 bases, and 19 bases lay between the germline ends. The CDR3 DNA follows: TGTGCCAGCAGGGTAGAGCGAGGGGCGAATACTGAAGCTTTCTTT. Amino acid sequence: CASRVERGANTEAFF.

V and J are TRBV4-1 and TRBJ1-1; D unclear. The length of the CDR3 is 15 residues. From germline, CDR1 is MGHRA and CDR2 YSYEKL. V was trimmed by 10 bases and J by 0 bases, leaving 18 bases between them. In DNA form, the CDR3 reads TGCGCCACCGCCTACGGGGATTCCGTGAACACTGAAGCTTTCTTT. The encoded protein is CATAYGDSVNTEAFF.

The V and J genes are TRBV4-1 and TRBJ1-1; D gene ambiguous. The CDR3 consists of 16 residues. The V end was cut by 0 bases, the J end by 1 base, with 12 bases between. Per germline, CDR1 MGHRA and CDR2 YSYEKL. CDR3 region: CASSQDLANWNTEAFF. CDR3 DNA sequence: TGCGCCAGCAGCCAAGATCTGGCAAACTGGAACACTGAAGCTTTCTTT.

CDR3 nucleotides: TGTGCCAGCAGCTTCGACAGGACCTACGAGCAGTACTTC. As protein: CASSFDRTYEQYF. This chain links TRBV7-2 with TRBJ2-7; D is possibly TRBD1 (6 bases). Trimming shortened V by 3 bases and J by 2 bases, and 8 bases separated the two germline ends. Germline lookup yields CDR1 SGHTA and CDR2 FQGNSA. This CDR3 contains 13 residues. The variable domain in full, with the rest retrieved from reference TRBV7-2 and TRBJ2-7, is GAGVSQSPSNKVTEKGKDVELRCDPISGHTALYWYRQSLGQGLEFLIYFQGNSAPDKSGLPSDRFSAERTGGSVSTLTIQRTQQEDSAVYLCASSFDRTYEQYFGPGTRLTVT.

This CDR3 is CASSFTRTLNTEAFF. The CDR3 DNA follows: TGTGCCAGCAGCTTTACGCGGACATTGAACACTGAAGCTTTCTTT. J is TRBJ1-1 and V is TRBV7-2, with a tentative D call TRBD1 (5 bases). Germline values: CDR1 SGHTA, CDR2 FQGNSA. V lost 3 bases and J 0 bases, leaving 11 bases between the germline ends. This CDR3 comprises 15 residues.

The J gene is TRBJ2-3, the V gene TRBV7-9, with 12 bases aligning to TRBD2. This CDR3 comprises 16 residues. The V gene's germline CDR1 is SEHNR and CDR2 FQNEAQ (reference sequence). Trimming took 3 bases from V and 4 from J; bases not matched to a gene: 5. The CDR3 DNA is TGTGCCAGCAGCTTGGCGACTAGCGGGGGTTCAGATACGCAGTATTTT. It is translated as CASSLATSGGSDTQYF.

The chain is built from TRBV29-1 and TRBJ1-2; no reliable D call. Per the germline V gene, CDR1 is SQVTM and CDR2 is ANQGSEA. CDR3 size: 12 residues. V was trimmed by 7 bases and J by 1 base, leaving 10 bases between them. In DNA, the CDR3 is TGCAGCGCCAGATTTTTTAACTATGGCTACACCTTC. Protein product: CSARFFNYGYTF.

The chain couples TRBV16 to TRBJ2-7, with TRBD1 matching 7 bases. The CDR3 consists of 15 residues. The germline gives CDR1 KGHSY, CDR2 FQNENV. Trimming at V came to 2 bases and at J to 3 bases, leaving 7 bases not matched to a gene. Here the CDR3 reads CASSQPGQANYEQYF. The CDR3 coding sequence is TGTGCCAGCAGCCAACCAGGACAGGCCAACTACGAGCAGTACTTC.

The chain recombines TRBV21-1 with TRBJ2-4; TRBD1 is the table's D call, not checked against the DNA. TRBV21-1 is noted as a pseudogene. CDR3 length: 17 amino acids. Here the CDR3 DNA reads TGTGCCAGCAGCAATAGGACATGCGACTTAGCCAAAAACATTCAGTACTTC. Translation: CASSNRTCDLAKNIQYF.

As for this clone: This same CDR3 is encoded by further DNA sequences in the sample. V usage is TRBV7-2 and J usage is TRBJ2-5; 10 positions match TRBD2. Germline CDR1 is SGHTA and CDR2 is FQGNSA. The CDR3 is 15 residues long. V dropped 2 bases and J dropped 2; count of bases not matched to a gene: 2. The CDR3 sequence: CASSLSGGVQETQYF. The CDR3 bases are TGTGCCAGCAGCTTAAGCGGGGGGGTACAAGAGACCCAGTACTTC.

This chain joins TRBV6-6 and TRBJ2-7; tentative D call: TRBD2 (5 bases). Trimming stripped 2 bases from V and 2 bases from J, with 10 bases between. This CDR3 is built from 14 residues. CDR1 and CDR2 (germline): MNHNY, SVGAGI (reference sequence). CDR3 in amino acids: CASSYTGRAYEQYF. DNA of the CDR3: TGTGCCAGCAGTTACACTGGGAGAGCCTACGAGCAGTACTTC.

The genes are TRBV7-9 and TRBJ2-7; 8 nucleotides match TRBD2. J gave up 7 bases and V 4 bases, and 12 bases lay outside the gene matches. The CDR3 is made up of 15 amino acids. Germline CDR1 reads SEHNR; CDR2 reads FQNEAQ (reference sequence). The CDR3, as DNA: TGTGCCAGCAGCTCATCCTCGACCGGGACTAGTGAGCAGTACTTC. Amino acids: CASSSSSTGTSEQYF.

This chain links TRBV5-4 with TRBJ2-5; possibly TRBD2 for D (5 bases). This CDR3 spans 15 amino acids. The V gene lost 1 base and the J gene lost 4 bases, with 14 bases spanning the gap. From germline, CDR1 is SGHNT and CDR2 YYREEE (reference sequence). CDR3 nucleotides: TGTGCCAGCAGCTTGTATCATCGGGCGGGAGAGACCCAGTACTTC. Translating gives CASSLYHRAGETQYF.

This clone was picked up a small number of times. The CDR3 loop is CASSLLAGGPSTDTQYF. CDR3 nucleotides: TGTGCCAGCAGCTTGCTAGCGGGGGGCCCTAGCACAGATACGCAGTATTTT. The chain links TRBV11-2 to TRBJ2-3; 11 bases map to TRBD2. Germline assignment: CDR1 SGHAT and CDR2 FQNNGV. After removal of 3 bases from V and 0 bases from J, the junction contained 5 bases not matched to a gene. This CDR3 has 17 residues.

The chain combines TRBV6-5 with TRBJ1-2; a possible D gene is TRBD1 (5 bases). The V gene's germline CDR1 is MNHEY and CDR2 SVGAGI. Trimming removed 10 bases from V and 4 bases from J, with 16 bases in between. The CDR3 is 13 residues long. The CDR3 is CATSPGTGYGYTF. The DNA of the CDR3 is TGTGCCACCTCCCCCGGGACGGGCTATGGCTACACCTTC.

The chain uses TRBV5-6 and TRBJ1-2; tentatively, D is TRBD1 (6 bases). This CDR3 contains 15 residues. The germline gives CDR1 SGHDT, CDR2 YYEEEE. Trimming shortened V by 4 bases and J by 4 bases, and 17 bases separated the two germline ends. The CDR3 bases are TGTGCCAGCAGCAACACGGGGGGCTGGGTCTATGGCTACACCTTC. Translating gives CASSNTGGWVYGYTF.

In DNA, the CDR3 is TGTGCCAGCAGCCAAAGTAGGGACGGGAATAGCAATCAGCCCCAGCATTTT. As protein: CASSQSRDGNSNQPQHF. This chain connects TRBV4-2 to TRBJ1-5; D is possibly TRBD1 (5 bases). Trimming removed 2 bases at V and 0 bases at J, with 14 bases between. Germline CDR1 is LGHNA and CDR2 is YNFKEQ. This CDR3 contains 17 residues.